The next 19 T cell receptor beta chains were all read from a single sample in a study of siplizumab effects on memory and regulatory T cells. TCRdb's table, derived via immunoSEQ multiplex PCR, lists solely in-frame clones and lacks some. There are roughly 26,000 clones in the sample; 84% occur only once, and more than 20% lies in the top ten. The sample consisted of memory CD4+ T cells sorted from blood. The receptor set was obtained from a human donor in good health.

The rearrangement links TRBV12-5 to TRBJ2-1, with 8 bases fitting TRBD2. V trimming: 2 bases; J trimming: 4 bases; junction bases outside the gene matches: 4. Germline V lookup: CDR1 LGHNT, CDR2 FRNRAP. CDR3 length: 15 amino acids. Here the CDR3 reads CASGLTSGLYNEQFF. CDR3 coding DNA: TGTGCTAGTGGTTTGACTAGCGGTCTTTACAATGAGCAGTTCTTC.

The gene calls are TRBV27 and TRBJ2-5; TRBD1 aligns across 10 bases. V dropped 6 bases and J dropped 7; count of bases not matched to a gene: 2. The CDR3 has 12 residues. CDR1 and CDR2 (germline): MNHEY, SMNVEV (reference sequence). CDR3 in amino acids: CASRRTGGTQYF. In DNA, the CDR3 is TGTGCCAGCAGACGGACAGGGGGGACCCAGTACTTC.

This clone was counted between two and nine times. The gene calls are TRBV7-2 and TRBJ2-5; 7 nucleotides align to TRBD1. This CDR3 region has 15 residues. Germline V gene lookup returns CDR1 SGHTA and CDR2 FQGNSA. V trimming: 4 bases; J trimming: 1 base; junction bases outside the gene matches: 6. The CDR3 coding sequence is TGTGCCAGCAGCTACGGGACAGCGACCCAAGAGACCCAGTACTTC. It is translated as CASSYGTATQETQYF.

This clone appeared once. The rearrangement links TRBV13 to TRBJ1-1; unclear D gene. The V and J ends lost 2 bases and 4 bases respectively, with 5 bases between them. The germline V gene has CDR1 PRHDT and CDR2 FYEKMQ (reference sequence). The CDR3 runs 12 residues. The CDR3, as DNA: TGTGCCAGCAGCTTATGGGGCACTGAAGCTTTCTTT. Translation gives CASSLWGTEAFF.

This sequence joins TRBV6-1 and TRBJ1-5; D remains ambiguous. Germline V gene lookup returns CDR1 MNHNS and CDR2 SASEGT. V was pared by 4 bases and J by 4 bases, with 11 bases between. The CDR3 sequence is 14 residues long. The CDR3 nucleotides read TGTGCCAGCAGTGTACCACAAGGGAATCAGCCCCAGCATTTT. This sequence encodes CASSVPQGNQPQHF.

The J gene is TRBJ1-2, the V gene TRBV6-6; TRBD1 matches 9 bases. Germline V lookup: CDR1 MNHNY, CDR2 SVGAGI (reference sequence). The CDR3 runs to 12 residues. Trimming cost V 6 bases and J 6 bases; bases outside gene matches: 2. CDR3 DNA: TGTGCCAGCAGCCGACAGGGGGATGGCTACACCTTC. Translation: CASSRQGDGYTF.

The chain has TRBV13 and TRBJ2-5; tentative D call: TRBD2 (6 bases). Trimming took 3 bases from V and 6 from J, leaving 17 bases between them. The CDR3 contains 15 residues. From germline, CDR1 is PRHDT and CDR2 FYEKMQ (reference sequence). CDR3 coding DNA: TGTGCCAGCAGCTTCGCACGTGGTAGCGGCCAGACCCAGTACTTC. Protein sequence: CASSFARGSGQTQYF.

This rearrangement joins TRBV5-1 to TRBJ1-2; D possibly corresponds to TRBD1 (6 bases). The CDR3 consists of 15 residues. Germline CDR1 reads SGHRS; CDR2 reads YFSETQ. V lost 0 bases and J lost 7, with 16 bases in between. The CDR3 region is CASSLAGTGLTGYTF. CDR3 in DNA: TGCGCCAGCAGCTTGGCCGGCACAGGGCTGACTGGCTACACCTTC.

This CDR3 is CASSPSGQGTGQFF. CDR3 DNA sequence: TGTGCCAGCTCACCGTCGGGACAAGGAACGGGGCAGTTCTTC. The V call is TRBV18, the J call TRBJ2-1; a possible D gene is TRBD1 (6 bases). V was cut by 3 bases and J by 12 bases, with 18 bases left in between. This CDR3 spans 14 amino acids. CDR1 is KGHSH, CDR2 LQKENI, per germline.

The V and J genes are TRBV9 and TRBJ1-3; D gene uncertain. Germline CDR1 SGDLS, CDR2 YYNGEE. V was shortened by 6 bases and J by 2 bases, with 9 bases between the two germline ends. The CDR3 totals 13 residues. The CDR3 region has the DNA TGTGCCAGCACCCCTCAGCCTGGAAACACCATATATTTT. Translating it yields CASTPQPGNTIYF. The full variable domain, its missing parts supplied by reference TRBV9 and TRBJ1-3, is DSGVTQTPKHLITATGQRVTLRCSPRSGDLSVYWYQQSLDQGLQFLIQYYNGEERAKGNILERFSAQQFPDLHSELNLSSLELGDSALYFCASTPQPGNTIYFGEGSWLTVV.

V is TRBV28 and J is TRBJ2-1, with 7 nucleotides matching TRBD2. After removal of 2 bases from V and 6 bases from J, the junction contained 10 bases not matched to a gene. In germline, CDR1 is MDHEN, CDR2 SYDVKM. The CDR3 runs to 16 residues. CDR3 sequence reads: CASSLTGTTLSNEQFF. DNA for the CDR3: TGTGCCAGCAGTTTAACCGGGACTACCTTAAGCAATGAGCAGTTCTTC. Based on the CDR3 plus reference TRBV28 and TRBJ2-1, the full variable domain is DVKVTQSSRYLVKRTGEKVFLECVQDMDHENMFWYRQDPGLGLRLIYFSYDVKMKEKGDIPEGYSVSREKKERFSLILESASTNQTSMYLCASSLTGTTLSNEQFFGPGTRLTVL.

The J gene is TRBJ1-4, the V gene TRBV5-1; TRBD1 agrees at 8 bases. This CDR3 spans 13 amino acids. Trimming took 5 bases from V and 7 from J; bases not matched to a gene: 4. Germline values: CDR1 SGHRS, CDR2 YFSETQ. The CDR3: CASRRDRSEKLFF. The DNA for the CDR3 is TGCGCCAGCAGACGGGACAGGAGTGAAAAACTGTTTTTT.

This chain joins TRBV29-1 and TRBJ2-3; D is perhaps TRBD1 or TRBD2 (6 bases each). Trimming removed 7 bases from V and 0 bases from J, with 17 bases in between. Per germline, CDR1 SQVTM and CDR2 ANQGSEA. The length of the CDR3 is 15 residues. The CDR3 sequence is CSAAIGGSSTDTQYF. For the CDR3, the DNA is TGCAGCGCCGCGATAGGGGGGTCTAGCACAGATACGCAGTATTTT.

The chain employs TRBV19 and TRBJ1-5, with 7 bases fitting TRBD1. Germline loops: CDR1 LNHDA, CDR2 SQIVND (reference sequence). This CDR3 has 14 residues. V lost 9 bases to trimming and J lost 3 bases; unmatched junction nucleotides: 8. CDR3 region: CASKGDSYNQPQHF. The CDR3, as DNA: TGTGCCAGCAAGGGGGACAGCTACAATCAGCCCCAGCATTTT.

The chain links TRBV30 to TRBJ1-4; no firm D call. V was shortened by 5 bases and J by 0 bases, with 7 bases between the two germline ends. This CDR3 contains 13 residues. Germline CDR1 and CDR2: GTSNPN and SVGIG (reference sequence). The CDR3 loop reads CAWWRATNEKLFF. CDR3 nucleotide sequence: TGTGCCTGGTGGCGGGCAACTAATGAAAAACTGTTTTTT.

The V and J genes are TRBV7-6 and TRBJ2-7, with D tentatively TRBD2 (6 bases). Germline V gene lookup returns CDR1 SGHVS and CDR2 FNYEAQ. The CDR3 is 16 amino acids. V was trimmed by 1 base and J by 6 bases, leaving 19 bases between them. CDR3 region: CASSLVSGGPGVEQYF. As DNA, the CDR3 is TGTGCCAGCAGCTTAGTTAGCGGCGGTCCAGGTGTCGAGCAGTACTTC.

V usage is TRBV30 and J usage is TRBJ1-5, with 10 bases lining up with TRBD1. This CDR3 is 14 amino acids long. Germline V gene lookup returns CDR1 GTSNPN and CDR2 SVGIG (reference sequence). Germline trimming cut 1 base from V and 6 bases from J; bases unmatched to any gene: 3. In DNA, the CDR3 is TGTGCCTGGAGTGGGACAGGGGGGCTTCAGCCCCAGCATTTT. It yields the protein CAWSGTGGLQPQHF.

The V gene is TRBV7-2, the J gene TRBJ1-2; D might be TRBD1 (5 bases). Germline V gives CDR1 SGHTA, CDR2 FQGNSA. V lost 6 bases and J lost 4, with 12 bases in between. There are 13 residues in the CDR3. The CDR3 protein is CASSEGDGYGYTF. The CDR3, as DNA: TGTGCCAGCAGTGAAGGGGATGGCTATGGCTACACCTTC.

The V gene is TRBV29-1, the J gene TRBJ2-7; 8 bases agree with TRBD2. V shed 4 bases, J shed 3 bases, and the junction held 2 bases outside the gene matches. The CDR3 covers 12 residues. Germline V gene lookup returns CDR1 SQVTM and CDR2 ANQGSEA. CDR3: CSVVSGSYEQYF. For the CDR3, the DNA is TGCAGCGTTGTCAGCGGGAGCTACGAGCAGTACTTC.